Presented here are 25 T cell receptor beta chains from one specimen sequenced in a study of T cell responses to AZD1222 COVID-19 vaccine. Profiling relied on immunoSEQ multiplex PCR, and the TCRdb table lists in-frame clones only, not all of them. The sample shows roughly 100,000 clones, about 90% of them seen only once. The sequenced sample was peripheral blood, obtained on day 0 of AZD1222 vaccination. All receptors come from an adult in good health.

The chain joins TRBV5-5 to TRBJ1-1, with 7 bases lining up with TRBD1. The V gene's germline CDR1 is SGHKS and CDR2 YYEKEE (reference sequence). The CDR3 is 15 residues long. V was pared by 1 base and J by 4 bases, with 7 bases of the junction left unmatched. CDR3 loop: CASSLTGQRSTEAFF. The CDR3 DNA reads TGTGCCAGCAGCTTGACGGGACAGCGGAGCACTGAAGCTTTCTTT.

The chain couples TRBV6-6 to TRBJ2-7, with TRBD1 matching over 7 bases. CDR3 length equals 12 residues. V shed 8 bases and J 3 bases; nucleotides not matched to a gene: 4. Looked up from germline, CDR1 is MNHNY and CDR2 is SVGAGI (reference sequence). The CDR3 region has the DNA TGTGCCAGCCTTAGGGACAGCTACGAGCAGTACTTC. Translated: CASLRDSYEQYF.

The chain couples TRBV10-3 to TRBJ2-7; D tentatively fits TRBD1 or TRBD2 (5 bases each). Looked up from germline, CDR1 is ENHRY and CDR2 is SYGVKD. This CDR3 is 15 amino acids long. The germline V and J ends were trimmed by 2 bases and 1 base, with 12 bases remaining between them. The CDR3 region is CAISEPGPKSYEQYF. DNA for the CDR3: TGTGCCATCAGTGAGCCGGGGCCGAAGTCCTACGAGCAGTACTTC.

The rearrangement links TRBV25-1 to TRBJ2-7; tentatively, D is TRBD2 (7 bases). This CDR3 has 14 residues. Between the trimmed V and J ends, which lost 4 bases and 2 bases, there was a span of 12 bases. Germline assignment: CDR1 MGHDK and CDR2 SYGVNS. CDR3: CASSVAGAPYEQYF. The DNA for the CDR3 is TGTGCCAGCAGTGTTGCGGGGGCCCCCTACGAGCAGTACTTC.

The chain links TRBV13 to TRBJ2-7; D remains unclear. The CDR3 has 13 amino acids. Germline CDR1 is PRHDT and CDR2 is FYEKMQ (reference sequence). V lost 1 base and J lost 7, with 11 bases in between. This CDR3 is CASSLDSRREQYF. CDR3 nucleotides: TGTGCCAGCAGCTTAGACAGCCGACGGGAGCAGTACTTC.

The rearrangement joins TRBV7-2 to TRBJ1-2; D not resolved. V was trimmed by 1 base and J by 8 bases, leaving 14 bases between them. Germline lookup yields CDR1 SGHTA and CDR2 FQGNSA. The CDR3 length is 14 residues. CDR3 DNA: TGTGCCAGCAGCTTAGAATATTTCGGGCGAGGCTACACCTTC. Amino acid sequence: CASSLEYFGRGYTF.

This chain joins TRBV14 and TRBJ2-1, with a weak D call TRBD2 (5 bases). CDR3 length equals 16 residues. The ends were cut back, 2 bases at V and 6 bases at J, with 17 bases in the middle. The germline gives CDR1 SGHDN, CDR2 FVKESK. CDR3 sequence: CASSQPRLGSANEQFF. CDR3 bases: TGTGCCAGCAGCCAACCCCGCCTGGGTAGCGCCAATGAGCAGTTCTTC.

V and J are TRBV28 and TRBJ2-1, with D possibly being TRBD1 or TRBD2 (5 bases each). The CDR3 runs to 14 residues. With 2 bases removed from V and 8 bases from J, the gap between germline ends came to 13 bases. The germline V gene has CDR1 MDHEN and CDR2 SYDVKM. Here the CDR3 DNA reads TGTGCCAGCAGTTTACGACCGGGACCCGATGAGCAGTTCTTC. This codes for CASSLRPGPDEQFF.

V is TRBV6-5 and J is TRBJ2-5; the match to TRBD1 covers 10 bases. With 7 bases clipped from V and 5 bases from J, the junction kept 10 bases outside the gene matches. Germline V gives CDR1 MNHEY, CDR2 SVGAGI. This CDR3 spans 15 amino acids. The CDR3, as DNA: TGTGCCAGCACCCAGGGACAGGGGTCAGCGGAGACCCAGTACTTC. Protein: CASTQGQGSAETQYF.

The chain uses TRBV28 and TRBJ1-2; D not resolved. There are 14 residues in the CDR3. V lost 6 bases to trimming and J lost 4 bases, with 15 bases between them. CDR1 and CDR2 (germline): MDHEN, SYDVKM. The CDR3, as DNA: TGTGCCAGCAGCGAATTAGGATCGGCCTATGGCTACACCTTC. Translating gives CASSELGSAYGYTF.

The CDR3: CASSAATGPPYEQYF. CDR3 DNA: TGTGCCAGCAGTGCAGCCACAGGGCCCCCCTACGAGCAGTACTTC. The chain couples TRBV25-1 to TRBJ2-7; maybe TRBD1 (6 bases). The germline CDR1 and CDR2 sequences are MGHDK and SYGVNS. The CDR3 is 15 amino acids. Trimming stripped 4 bases from V and 2 bases from J, with 15 bases between.

This clone has a single count. The chain uses TRBV27 and TRBJ1-1, with unresolved D. The V gene's germline CDR1 is MNHEY and CDR2 SMNVEV (reference sequence). Trimming took 5 bases from V and 0 from J, leaving 10 bases between them. The CDR3 runs to 14 residues. The CDR3 spells CASSPQALNTEAFF. CDR3 in DNA: TGTGCCAGCAGTCCCCAAGCCTTGAACACTGAAGCTTTCTTT.

Notes on this clone: Germline and junction disagree at one end, which may indicate a read error. The chain has TRBV28 and TRBJ1-3, with 8 bases fitting TRBD1. CDR1 is MDHEN and CDR2 is SYDVKM in the germline V gene. CDR3 length equals 19 residues. The CDR3, as DNA: TGTGCCAGCAGTGCGAGACAGGGGAGAAACAGTCTCCTTCGAAACACTATATATTTT. Translated: CASSARQGRNSLLRNTIYF. Complete variable domain (other parts from reference TRBV28 and TRBJ1-3): DVKVTQSSRYLVKRTGEKVFLECVQDMDHENMFWYRQDPGLGLRLIYFSYDVKMKEKGDIPEGYSVSREKKERFSLILESASTNQTSMYLCASSARQGRNSLLRNTIYFGEGSWLTVV.

This clone has only one observation. V gene TRBV11-2 combines with J gene TRBJ2-7, with 9 positions matching TRBD1. Germline V gives CDR1 SGHAT, CDR2 FQNNGV. Trimming took 4 bases from V and 5 from J; bases not matched to a gene: 6. This CDR3 is 14 amino acids long. The CDR3 loop is CASSSDRGGDEQYF. For the CDR3, the DNA is TGTGCCAGCAGCTCTGACAGGGGGGGGGACGAGCAGTACTTC.

J is TRBJ1-1 and V is TRBV18; D call uncertain. The CDR3 length is 15 residues. Trimming cost V 4 bases and J 7 bases, with 19 bases left between them. Germline V CDR1 and CDR2: KGHSH, LQKENI. The CDR3 DNA follows: TGTGCCAGCTCACTAGATAGCCGGCAGGTTGATGAAGCTTTCTTT. Encoded protein: CASSLDSRQVDEAFF.

The DNA of the CDR3 is TGTGCCAGCAGTGGAAACACAGGGGGGGCTTCCCCAGGGGGCTACACCTTC. Residues: CASSGNTGGASPGGYTF. The chain couples TRBV9 to TRBJ1-2; 8 bases match TRBD1. The CDR3 is made up of 17 amino acids. CDR1 is SGDLS and CDR2 is YYNGEE in the germline V gene. With V trimmed by 5 bases and J by 8 bases, 20 bases remained unmatched.

The chain employs TRBV7-2 and TRBJ2-2; D may be TRBD2 (5 bases). The CDR3 spans 15 residues. The germline V gene encodes CDR1 SGHTA and CDR2 FQGNSA. Trimming stripped 0 bases from V and 4 bases from J, with 9 bases between. The chain's CDR3 is CASSLAGEVTGELFF. The CDR3 bases are TGTGCCAGCAGCTTAGCGGGAGAGGTCACCGGGGAGCTGTTTTTT. Based on the CDR3 plus reference TRBV7-2 and TRBJ2-2, the full variable domain is GAGVSQSPSNKVTEKGKDVELRCDPISGHTALYWYRQSLGQGLEFLIYFQGNSAPDKSGLPSDRFSAERTGGSVSTLTIQRTQQEDSAVYLCASSLAGEVTGELFFGEGSRLTVL.

The chain carries TRBV4-1 and TRBJ2-1; TRBD1 might be the D (6 bases). This CDR3 is built from 15 residues. Trimming cost V 7 bases and J 9 bases, with 22 bases left between them. Germline CDR1 is MGHRA and CDR2 is YSYEKL. The CDR3 protein is CASTRLLVSQGEQFF. The DNA for the CDR3 is TGCGCCAGCACCCGTTTACTGGTTTCACAGGGTGAGCAGTTCTTC.

V gene TRBV29-1 combines with J gene TRBJ1-2; D call uncertain. The CDR3 loop spans 12 amino acids. The germline V gene encodes CDR1 SQVTM and CDR2 ANQGSEA. Trimming removed 4 bases at V and 3 bases at J, with 9 bases between. The CDR3 DNA is TGCAGCGTTGGGGAGGGTTACTATGGCTACACCTTC. Amino acids: CSVGEGYYGYTF.

In its sample, this clone was seen once. V and J are TRBV4-2 and TRBJ1-1; tentatively, D is TRBD1 (5 bases). The ends were cut back, 3 bases at V and 0 bases at J, with 14 bases in the middle. CDR1 and CDR2 from the germline V gene are LGHNA and YNFKEQ. The CDR3 sequence is 16 residues long. CDR3: CASSQWQGRLNTEAFF. DNA of the CDR3: TGTGCCAGCAGCCAGTGGCAGGGCCGGCTGAACACTGAAGCTTTCTTT.

This clone has ten or more counts. The chain has TRBV6-4 and TRBJ2-7; D could derive from TRBD1 or TRBD2 (5 bases each). The V end was cut by 0 bases, the J end by 4 bases, with 10 bases between. In germline, CDR1 is MRHNA, CDR2 SNTAGT. The CDR3 is 14 residues long. CDR3 in DNA: TGTGCCAGCAGTGACTCGATTGAGGGGTACGAGCAGTACTTC. It yields the protein CASSDSIEGYEQYF.

The chain joins TRBV6-2 or TRBV6-3 to TRBJ1-3; D might be TRBD1 (6 bases). The CDR3 sequence is 16 residues long. V dropped 5 bases and J dropped 1 base, with 15 bases sitting between them. Germline assignment: CDR1 MNHEY and CDR2 SVGEGT. CDR3 in amino acids: CASSQPGGASGNTIYF. DNA for the CDR3: TGTGCCAGCAGTCAGCCCGGGGGCGCGTCTGGAAACACCATATATTTT.

The chain employs TRBV14 and TRBJ2-3, with D unresolved. Deletions cut 1 base from V and 11 bases from J, with 10 bases between. The CDR3 sequence is 12 residues long. Germline CDR1 reads SGHDN; CDR2 reads FVKESK. This chain's CDR3 is CASSQGAALQYF. The CDR3 DNA reads as TGTGCCAGCAGCCAAGGAGCAGCTCTGCAGTATTTT.

The rearrangement uses TRBV10-1 and TRBJ2-2, with TRBD2 matching 8 bases. This CDR3 comprises 20 residues. Losses at the gene ends were 2 bases for V and 1 base for J; bases not matched to a gene: 15. Per germline, CDR1 WNHNN and CDR2 SYGVQD (reference sequence). CDR3 loop: CASSEVFAGGKLGNTGELFF. DNA for the CDR3: TGCGCCAGCAGTGAGGTTTTTGCGGGAGGTAAACTTGGGAACACCGGGGAGCTGTTTTTT.

The V call is TRBV11-2, the J call TRBJ2-7; TRBD2 agrees at 7 bases. CDR3 length: 16 amino acids. Looked up from germline, CDR1 is SGHAT and CDR2 is FQNNGV. V was clipped by 1 base and J by 6 bases; unmatched bases: 12. Here the CDR3 reads CASSLAVGASGTEQYF. The CDR3 DNA follows: TGTGCCAGCAGCTTAGCGGTCGGGGCTAGCGGTACCGAGCAGTACTTC.